The present T cell receptor beta chain was sequenced within a study of CXCR3-negative and CXCR3-positive naive CD8 T cells. UMI-labeled 5' RACE yielded the TRB cDNA libraries. TCRdb reprocessed the 5' RACE reads and reports one entry per CDR3 protein, with no DNA. This sample contains approximately 88,000 distinct CDR3 sequences. As regards this clonotype: Its specificity is not known.

Study-level points and caveats: CXCR3-negative and CXCR3-positive naive cells shared comparable TRBV-TRBJ usage, but memory cells did not.

CDR3 size: 16 residues. CDR1 and CDR2 from the germline V gene are MGHRA and YSYEKL. The sequence derives from a human donor in good health. Some clones in this sample may be carry-over from other donors' samples. The chain couples TRBV4-1 to TRBJ2-5; TCRdb's D gene call, TRBD1, goes unchecked for lack of DNA. The sequencing sample was made of naive CXCR3- CD8+ T cells from blood. Subset in this sample: CD45RO-CCR7+CD27+CD95- naive CD8+ T cells lacking CXCR3 (TNR3-). The CDR3 region is CASSQDPRGAQETQYF.